This T cell receptor (beta chain) was profiled in a study of T cell responses to AZD1222 COVID-19 vaccine. Germline CDR1 reads KGHSH; CDR2 reads LQKENI. This CDR3 spans 14 amino acids. Trimming took 3 bases from V and 2 from J; bases not matched to a gene: 3. The table came from immunoSEQ multiplex PCR; TCRdb's copy has only in-frame clones and leaves some out. The sample lists over 150,000 clones, 88% occurring once. Study-wide results and limits: The sample set comprised mostly white British donors with more females, and clonal diversity was possibly underestimated.

Regarding this clone: Its matching antigen is unknown.

The receptor was derived from an adult in good health. The chain couples TRBV18 to TRBJ1-2, with 7 bases identical to TRBD1. The sample here was peripheral blood, taken on day 0 of AZD1222 vaccination. The CDR3 here is CASSPRQGNYGYTF. The CDR3 DNA reads TGTGCCAGCTCACCCCGACAGGGAAACTATGGCTACACCTTC.